Below are 8 T cell receptor beta chains sequenced from a single sample in a study of TIL therapy for anti-PD-1-resistant metastatic lung cancer. Sequencing used immunoSEQ v3. Assay used: immunoSEQ multiplex PCR; TCRdb lists only in-frame clones, some missing. The sample lists about 43,000 clones; around 80% were seen once. Stated time point: pre-treatment sample, taken before nivolumab and TIL therapy. This specimen consisted of blood, obtained at baseline. These receptors were collected from a man in his 70s with non-small cell lung cancer.

The V call is TRBV7-6, the J call TRBJ2-2; TRBD2 matches 12 bases. CDR1 and CDR2 from the germline V gene are SGHVS and FNYEAQ. This CDR3 contains 17 residues. The V segment lost 2 bases and the J segment 0 bases; nucleotides outside the gene matches: 1. CDR3 in amino acids: CASSLRTSGANTGELFF. For the CDR3, the DNA is TGTGCCAGCAGCTTAAGGACTAGCGGGGCGAACACCGGGGAGCTGTTTTTT.

The V gene is TRBV5-1, the J gene TRBJ2-7, with TRBD1 as a possible D gene (6 bases). The CDR3 consists of 16 residues. V was clipped by 7 bases and J by 3 bases, with 23 bases between them. Germline V gives CDR1 SGHRS, CDR2 YFSETQ. CDR3 sequence (DNA): TGCGCCAGCGACGGCCAGGTTCCGGGACACAACTACGAGCAGTACTTC. Its translation is CASDGQVPGHNYEQYF. The full variable domain, with the rest looked up from reference TRBV5-1 and TRBJ2-7, is KAGVTQTPRYLIKTRGQQVTLSCSPISGHRSVSWYQQTPGQGLQFLFEYFSETQRNKGNFPGRFSGRQFSNSRSEMNVSTLELGDSALYLCASDGQVPGHNYEQYFGPGTRLTVT.

CDR3 residues: CSVELAGALEQFF. The CDR3 region has the DNA TGCAGCGTTGAGCTAGCGGGAGCCCTCGAGCAGTTCTTC. The rearrangement joins TRBV29-1 to TRBJ2-1, with 10 bases matching TRBD2. CDR3 length equals 13 residues. From germline, CDR1 is SQVTM and CDR2 ANQGSEA. With V trimmed by 3 bases and J by 10 bases, 6 bases remained unmatched.

The gene calls are TRBV7-9 and TRBJ2-5; weak D call: TRBD1 (5 bases). V was pared by 3 bases and J by 2 bases, with 10 bases between. The CDR3 runs to 14 residues. CDR1 and CDR2 from the germline V gene are SEHNR and FQNEAQ (reference sequence). The CDR3 bases are TGTGCCAGCAGCTTTTGGACAATACAAGAGACCCAGTACTTC. It specifies CASSFWTIQETQYF.

The V and J genes are TRBV6-1 and TRBJ2-7; TRBD2 agrees at 7 bases. Germline values: CDR1 MNHNS, CDR2 SASEGT. The ends lost 3 bases at V and 6 bases at J; junction bases unmatched: 5. CDR3 length: 13 amino acids. CDR3 in DNA: TGTGCCAGCAGTGAGCGCAGGGAGGGCGAGCAGTACTTC. Translating it yields CASSERREGEQYF.

In this sample, this clone turned up once. The J gene is TRBJ2-1, the V gene TRBV27; 7 nucleotides match TRBD1. The CDR3 covers 12 residues. V was pared by 4 bases and J by 7 bases, with 1 base of the junction left unmatched. Germline V gene data show CDR1 as MNHEY and CDR2 as SMNVEV (reference sequence). The CDR3 loop is CASSYRGNEQFF. CDR3 in DNA: TGTGCCAGCAGTTACAGGGGTAATGAGCAGTTCTTC.

This clone was detected only a few times. V gene TRBV5-1 combines with J gene TRBJ2-1; 9 bases fit TRBD2. This CDR3 region has 16 residues. V was clipped by 1 base and J by 3 bases; unmatched bases: 5. The germline gives CDR1 SGHRS, CDR2 YFSETQ. CDR3 sequence reads: CASSLLTSGRYNEQFF. CDR3 sequence (DNA): TGCGCCAGCAGCTTGCTGACTAGCGGCCGCTACAATGAGCAGTTCTTC.

The chain is built from TRBV2 and TRBJ2-7, with 9 bases that match TRBD2. With 6 bases clipped from V and 5 bases from J, the junction kept 11 bases outside the gene matches. In germline, CDR1 is SNHLY, CDR2 FYNNEI. This CDR3 comprises 15 residues. CDR3 in amino acids: CASSENSGSGHEQYF. The CDR3 nucleotides read TGTGCCAGCAGCGAAAATAGCGGGAGCGGCCACGAGCAGTACTTC.